These 27 T cell receptor beta chains were all obtained from the same sample, sequenced in a study of CD8+ T cells in alopecia areata (dated by TCRdb to 2016 to 2019). Library creation used the immunoSEQ multiplex PCR assay. RNA was extracted from all samples and reverse transcribed into cDNA, which served as template for TCR sequencing. Imported from immuneACCESS, the table was reduced by TCRdb to in-frame sequences with V and J called. These copies leave out some clones; in studies compared against another copy, an unresolved V gene accounts for under half, and the cause of the remainder is not known. This sample gives roughly 110,000 clones in total; 45% to 65% of them show up just once. Clones ranked in the top ten supply roughly 3.5% of the sample. The time point label corresponds to: about 25 weeks on oral tofacitinib. The treatment or condition label, as the study defines it: oral pan-JAK inhibitor, 5-10 mg twice daily.

The sample was CD4+ T cells sorted from blood, taken at week 24, from a patient treated with tofacitinib. These receptors all come from a human donor with alopecia areata.

The chain carries TRBV6-5 and TRBJ1-5; D gene ambiguous. Deletions cut 6 bases from V and 1 base from J, with 13 bases between. Germline values: CDR1 MNHEY, CDR2 SVGAGI. The CDR3 covers 15 residues. CDR3 loop: CASRESHHSNQPQHF. Written as DNA, the CDR3 is TGTGCCAGCAGGGAGTCACACCACAGCAATCAGCCCCAGCATTTT.

The V and J genes are TRBV15 and TRBJ2-1, with TRBD2 as a possible D gene (6 bases). Deletions cut 2 bases from V and 6 bases from J, with 17 bases between. Germline CDR1 reads LNHNV; CDR2 reads YYDKDF (reference sequence). The CDR3 sequence is 16 residues long. CDR3 in amino acids: CATSRMSGRRSNEQFF. DNA for the CDR3: TGTGCCACCAGCAGAATGAGCGGGCGTCGTTCCAATGAGCAGTTCTTC.

In its sample, this clone was seen a few times. The chain couples TRBV29-1 to TRBJ1-1; D possibly corresponds to TRBD1 (5 bases). This CDR3 is built from 12 residues. Per germline, CDR1 SQVTM and CDR2 ANQGSEA. V was pared by 7 bases and J by 1 base, with 10 bases between. For the CDR3, the DNA is TGCAGCGCCGGGGGTGGGAACACTGAAGCTTTCTTT. It encodes CSAGGGNTEAFF.

V is TRBV6-5 and J is TRBJ1-2; no clear D. V lost 7 bases and J 3 bases, leaving 6 bases between the germline ends. The length of the CDR3 is 11 residues. Germline CDR1 reads MNHEY; CDR2 reads SVGAGI. The CDR3 loop reads CASIPHYGYTF. The CDR3 DNA reads as TGTGCCAGCATCCCCCACTATGGCTACACCTTC.

This clone was seen more than once but under ten times. V usage is TRBV7-2 and J usage is TRBJ1-2; the D is unclear. The CDR3 consists of 14 residues. CDR1 is SGHTA, CDR2 FQGNSA, per germline. The V and J ends lost 3 bases and 2 bases respectively, with 10 bases between them. The CDR3 DNA reads as TGTGCCAGCAGCTTGGCAGCTACAAACTATGGCTACACCTTC. The encoded protein is CASSLAATNYGYTF.

In this sample, this clone turned up a few times. This sequence joins TRBV27 and TRBJ2-7, with TRBD1 matching over 7 bases. Germline trimming cut 6 bases from V and 2 bases from J; bases unmatched to any gene: 4. This CDR3 is built from 13 residues. Germline loops: CDR1 MNHEY, CDR2 SMNVEV (reference sequence). CDR3 in amino acids: CASSRDRAYEQYF. The DNA for the CDR3 is TGTGCCAGCAGCCGCGACAGGGCCTACGAGCAGTACTTC.

This clone has just a few counts. The V gene is TRBV18, the J gene TRBJ2-7; D is uncertain. V lost 0 bases and J 2 bases, leaving 5 bases between the germline ends. This CDR3 is built from 13 residues. Germline V gene data show CDR1 as KGHSH and CDR2 as LQKENI. In nucleotides, the CDR3 is TGTGCCAGCTCACCACCATCCGCCTACGAGCAGTACTTC. It yields the protein CASSPPSAYEQYF.

The J gene is TRBJ2-7, the V gene TRBV18; 9 bases map to TRBD1. Germline CDR1 reads KGHSH; CDR2 reads LQKENI. This CDR3 is built from 15 residues. The V and J ends lost 6 bases and 2 bases, in that order; junction bases with no gene match: 8. This CDR3 reads CASSPGDREAYEQYF. The CDR3 DNA follows: TGTGCCAGCTCCCCCGGGGACAGGGAGGCCTACGAGCAGTACTTC.

The chain combines TRBV30 with TRBJ2-1, with unresolved D. Trimming shortened V by 0 bases and J by 8 bases, and 11 bases separated the two germline ends. This CDR3 is built from 13 residues. Germline V gene data show CDR1 as GTSNPN and CDR2 as SVGIG (reference sequence). The CDR3 loop is CAWSVSSGDEQFF. DNA for the CDR3: TGTGCCTGGAGTGTATCAAGTGGCGATGAGCAGTTCTTC.

CDR3 nucleotide sequence: TGCAGCGTAGCTCGGGACAGGCGGCGGGAGACCCAGTACTTC. This codes for CSVARDRRRETQYF. The V gene is TRBV29-1, the J gene TRBJ2-5; the match to TRBD1 covers 8 bases. Germline values: CDR1 SQVTM, CDR2 ANQGSEA. After removal of 6 bases from V and 5 bases from J, the junction contained 11 bases not matched to a gene. This CDR3 comprises 14 residues.

The chain is built from TRBV4-1 and TRBJ1-6; D is undetermined. Trimming removed 0 bases from V and 10 bases from J, with 22 bases in between. The CDR3 extends over 18 amino acids. Germline CDR1 MGHRA, CDR2 YSYEKL. DNA for the CDR3: TGCGCCAGCAGCCAAGATCTGAGAACAATCCAACCTCGGTCACCCCTCCACTTT. Amino acids: CASSQDLRTIQPRSPLHF.

This rearrangement joins TRBV29-1 to TRBJ1-1; D call uncertain. Germline V gene lookup returns CDR1 SQVTM and CDR2 ANQGSEA. V was pared by 5 bases and J by 1 base, with 11 bases between. The CDR3 contains 13 residues. CDR3 loop: CSVLASENTEAFF. CDR3 sequence (DNA): TGCAGCGTTTTAGCTTCAGAGAACACTGAAGCTTTCTTT. Combining the CDR3 with reference TRBV29-1 and TRBJ1-1 gives the whole variable domain SAVISQKPSRDICQRGTSLTIQCQVDSQVTMMFWYRQQPGQSLTLIATANQGSEATYESGFVIDKFPISRPNLTFSTLTVSNMSPEDSSIYLCSVLASENTEAFFGQGTRLTVV.

The V and J genes are TRBV9 and TRBJ1-6; 9 bases agree with TRBD1. Trimming took 3 bases from V and 8 from J; bases not matched to a gene: 3. Germline loops: CDR1 SGDLS, CDR2 YYNGEE. This CDR3 spans 14 amino acids. DNA of the CDR3: TGTGCCAGCAGCGCGACAGGGGGGTATTCACCCCTCCACTTT. Translation: CASSATGGYSPLHF.

J is TRBJ2-5 and V is TRBV7-6, with D maybe TRBD2 (5 bases). The CDR3 runs to 13 residues. Germline V CDR1 and CDR2: SGHVS, FNYEAQ. Between the trimmed V and J ends, which lost 4 bases and 5 bases, there was a span of 11 bases. The CDR3 here is CASSSHTGETQYF. Written as DNA, the CDR3 is TGTGCCAGCAGCTCCCACACGGGGGAGACCCAGTACTTC.

CDR3 sequence: CSAALAGGETQYF. In nucleotides, the CDR3 is TGCAGCGCCGCTCTAGCGGGGGGTGAGACCCAGTACTTC. This chain links TRBV29-1 with TRBJ2-5, with 11 bases aligning to TRBD2. Trimming cost V 7 bases and J 5 bases; bases outside gene matches: 6. The CDR3 is made up of 13 amino acids. Germline V lookup: CDR1 SQVTM, CDR2 ANQGSEA.

This sequence joins TRBV7-2 and TRBJ1-1, with 8 bases that match TRBD1. The CDR3 runs to 15 residues. V was clipped by 5 bases and J by 5 bases; unmatched bases: 10. CDR1 SGHTA and CDR2 FQGNSA come from the germline V gene. CDR3 sequence (DNA): TGTGCCAGCAGCCCGAGACAGGGGTTGGGAACTGAAGCTTTCTTT. This codes for CASSPRQGLGTEAFF.

The count of this clone is one. V is TRBV5-1 and J is TRBJ2-7; weak D call: TRBD1 (6 bases). The CDR3 length is 14 residues. In germline, CDR1 is SGHRS, CDR2 YFSETQ. The V end was cut by 1 base, the J end by 5 bases, with 13 bases between. The CDR3, as DNA: TGCGCCAGCAGCTTGAGCGGCCAGGGGCACGAGCAGTACTTC. Amino acid sequence: CASSLSGQGHEQYF.

The gene calls are TRBV2 and TRBJ2-5; 12 bases are shared with TRBD2. This CDR3 has 15 amino acids. J lost 5 bases, V lost 8 bases, and 9 bases had no gene match. Per the germline V gene, CDR1 is SNHLY and CDR2 is FYNNEI. DNA of the CDR3: TGTGCCAGCTTACCCGGACTAGCGGGGAGGGAGACCCAGTACTTC. Translated: CASLPGLAGRETQYF.

This chain connects TRBV7-3 to TRBJ2-3; TRBD2 matches at 8 bases. The CDR3 spans 16 residues. Germline CDR1 SGHTA, CDR2 FQGTGA. Trimming removed 5 bases from V and 1 base from J; junction bases left unmatched: 8. The CDR3 is CASSEGGAGGTDTQYF. DNA of the CDR3: TGTGCCAGCAGCGAGGGGGGAGCGGGAGGCACAGATACGCAGTATTTT.

The V call is TRBV4-2, the J call TRBJ2-3; 8 nucleotides align to TRBD1. The junction had 0 bases not matched to a gene; V was cut back by 1 base and J by 0 bases. The CDR3 contains 15 residues. Germline V gene data show CDR1 as LGHNA and CDR2 as YNFKEQ. The CDR3 loop reads CASSQGQGSTDTQYF. CDR3 DNA sequence: TGTGCCAGCAGCCAAGGACAGGGGAGCACAGATACGCAGTATTTT.

The chain uses TRBV30 and TRBJ1-1; tentative D call: TRBD1 (5 bases). Trimming removed 1 base at V and 5 bases at J, with 11 bases between. The V gene's germline CDR1 is GTSNPN and CDR2 SVGIG (reference sequence). CDR3 length: 13 amino acids. The CDR3 bases are TGTGCCTGGAGTGGCAGGGTGGGGACTGAAGCTTTCTTT. It is translated as CAWSGRVGTEAFF.

This CDR3 reads CAWSQGGGTQYF. The CDR3 DNA follows: TGTGCCTGGAGCCAAGGTGGGGGGACCCAGTACTTC. The gene calls are TRBV30 and TRBJ2-5; D is perhaps TRBD1 or TRBD2 (5 bases each). The CDR3 contains 12 residues. Trimming took off 3 bases at V and 7 bases at J, with 12 bases between the two ends. CDR1 and CDR2 (germline): GTSNPN, SVGIG (reference sequence).

This chain connects TRBV30 to TRBJ1-5; possibly TRBD1 for D (6 bases). The CDR3 sequence is 14 residues long. The germline gives CDR1 GTSNPN, CDR2 SVGIG (reference sequence). V lost 4 bases and J lost 6, with 16 bases in between. CDR3 in amino acids: CAWNRQGRGQPQHF. As DNA, the CDR3 is TGTGCCTGGAATAGGCAGGGGCGGGGTCAGCCCCAGCATTTT.

This chain connects TRBV27 to TRBJ1-2; D is perhaps TRBD1 (5 bases). V was clipped by 10 bases and J by 3 bases, with 15 bases between them. The germline CDR1 and CDR2 sequences are MNHEY and SMNVEV (reference sequence). The CDR3 length is 13 residues. CDR3 sequence reads: CATQPGGDYGYTF. DNA of the CDR3: TGTGCCACACAGCCGGGGGGTGACTATGGCTACACCTTC.

The V gene is TRBV9, the J gene TRBJ1-2; 7 bases are shared with TRBD1. V trimming: 3 bases; J trimming: 5 bases; junction bases outside the gene matches: 13. CDR1 is SGDLS, CDR2 YYNGEE, per germline. This CDR3 region has 16 residues. CDR3 sequence: CASSGRIARGLYGYTF. The CDR3 DNA is TGTGCCAGCAGCGGTCGCATCGCGAGGGGGCTTTATGGCTACACCTTC.

The chain uses TRBV5-1 and TRBJ2-7; 7 nucleotides match TRBD1. The trim removed 1 base at V and 6 bases at J, leaving 13 bases unmatched. The germline gives CDR1 SGHRS, CDR2 YFSETQ. CDR3 size: 16 residues. CDR3 residues: CASSLRSWGQSGEQYF. The CDR3 nucleotides are TGCGCCAGCAGCTTGCGGAGCTGGGGACAGTCCGGCGAGCAGTACTTC.

V and J are TRBV7-2 and TRBJ2-3, with TRBD1 identical over 8 bases. Trimming removed 5 bases from V and 0 bases from J; junction bases left unmatched: 4. The CDR3 covers 15 residues. The germline V gene has CDR1 SGHTA and CDR2 FQGNSA. The CDR3 here is CASSPTGDSTDTQYF. The CDR3 bases are TGTGCCAGCAGCCCGACAGGGGATAGCACAGATACGCAGTATTTT.